The entry below gives a single T cell receptor beta chain sequence along with its context. Clones were read by immunoSEQ multiplex PCR, and TCRdb kept only the in-frame ones, dropping some. Counted here are over 200,000 clones, around four fifths occurring once; the ten biggest clones make up 15% to 20%. This sample was included in a study of blood T cell repertoires in COVID-19. Study context: Samples representing acute and convalescent COVID-19 were sourced from the United States, Italy and Spain.

The germline V gene has CDR1 LGHDT and CDR2 YNNKEL (reference sequence). V lost 4 bases to trimming and J lost 2 bases, with 7 bases between them. The CDR3 totals 13 residues. This sequence originates from an elderly woman with active or convalescent COVID-19. The sequencing input was peripheral blood. The chain combines TRBV3-1 (or the pseudogene TRBV3-2) with TRBJ2-3; D is undetermined. For the CDR3, the DNA is TGTGCCAGCAGCCTCCAGTACACAGATACGCAGTATTTT. Encoded protein: CASSLQYTDTQYF.